The 4 T cell receptor beta chains below come from one sample, sequenced in a study of T cell responses to AZD1222 COVID-19 vaccine. The table came from immunoSEQ multiplex PCR; TCRdb's copy has only in-frame clones and leaves some out. The table includes some 82,000 clones, approximately 90% detected once. Sequences were derived from peripheral blood, sampled on day 0 of AZD1222 vaccination. The receptors stem from an adult in good health.

The rearrangement links TRBV11-2 to TRBJ1-1, with TRBD1 as a possible D gene (5 bases). The CDR3 extends over 17 amino acids. Germline V gene sequence: CDR1 SGHAT, CDR2 FQNNGV. The V end lost 5 bases, the J end lost 0 bases, and 19 bases lay between the germline ends. The CDR3 sequence is CASSRSRWDPMNTEAFF. CDR3 DNA sequence: TGTGCCAGCAGCCGATCCCGTTGGGACCCCATGAACACTGAAGCTTTCTTT. The full variable domain, with the rest looked up from reference TRBV11-2 and TRBJ1-1, is EAGVAQSPRYKIIEKRQSVAFWCNPISGHATLYWYQQILGQGPKLLIQFQNNGVVDDSQLPKDRFSAERLKGVDSTLKIQPAKLEDSAVYLCASSRSRWDPMNTEAFFGQGTRLTVV.

This rearrangement joins TRBV14 to TRBJ1-6; D is unclear. This CDR3 contains 13 residues. Trimming left V 4 bases short and J 5 bases short, with 6 bases between. Per the germline V gene, CDR1 is SGHDN and CDR2 is FVKESK. CDR3: CASSLQHNSPLHF. Written as DNA, the CDR3 is TGTGCCAGCAGCCTTCAACATAATTCACCCCTCCACTTT.

This clone appeared a few times. The gene calls are TRBV5-1 and TRBJ1-2, with D hard to call. The CDR3 runs 14 residues. V lost 1 base, J lost 2 bases, and 9 bases lay in between. CDR1 and CDR2 from the germline V gene are SGHRS and YFSETQ. The CDR3 is CASSLPAQNYGYTF. The CDR3 DNA is TGCGCCAGCAGCTTGCCAGCCCAAAACTATGGCTACACCTTC. Variable domain in full (rest from reference TRBV5-1 and TRBJ1-2): KAGVTQTPRYLIKTRGQQVTLSCSPISGHRSVSWYQQTPGQGLQFLFEYFSETQRNKGNFPGRFSGRQFSNSRSEMNVSTLELGDSALYLCASSLPAQNYGYTFGSGTRLTVV.

The CDR3 sequence: CASSLGFGQGPEQYF. CDR3 nucleotide sequence: TGCGCCAGCAGCTTGGGGTTCGGACAGGGCCCCGAGCAGTACTTC. V and J are TRBV5-1 and TRBJ2-7; 8 bases line up with TRBD1. Trimming cost V 0 bases and J 6 bases; bases outside gene matches: 8. The CDR3 length is 15 residues. The germline CDR1 and CDR2 sequences are SGHRS and YFSETQ.